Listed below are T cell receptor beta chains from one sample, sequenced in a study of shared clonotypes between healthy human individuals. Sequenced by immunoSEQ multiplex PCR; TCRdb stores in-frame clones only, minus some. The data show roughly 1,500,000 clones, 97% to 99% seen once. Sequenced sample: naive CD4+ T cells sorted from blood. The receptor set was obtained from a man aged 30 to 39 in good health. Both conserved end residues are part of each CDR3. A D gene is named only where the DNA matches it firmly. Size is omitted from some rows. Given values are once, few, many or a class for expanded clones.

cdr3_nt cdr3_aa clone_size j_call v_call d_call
TGTGCCAGCAGCCGGGGGGGGGCAAGCACAGATACGCAGTATTTT CASSRGGASTDTQYF NA TRBJ2-3 TRBV7-6 TRBD2
TGTGCCAGCAGGGGAACAATGAGTGGCGAAAAACTGTTTTTT CASRGTMSGEKLFF once TRBJ1-4 TRBV28 NA
TGTGCCAGTAGTATGGACTTGAATACGCAGTATTTT CASSMDLNTQYF NA TRBJ2-3 TRBV19 NA
TGTGCCAGCAGTGGCCTTCCGGCGGGAGTTGGTGCAGATACGCAGTATTTT CASSGLPAGVGADTQYF NA TRBJ2-3 TRBV2 TRBD2
TGCGCCAGCAGTGAGTCCCTTAGTCCCACTACGAACACCGGGGAGCTGTTTTTT CASSESLSPTTNTGELFF NA TRBJ2-2 TRBV10-1 NA
TGTGCCAGCAGCTTAGCGCTCTTGACGGGAAGATTATCCGCCGGGGAGCTGTTTTTT CASSLALLTGRLSAGELFF NA TRBJ2-2 TRBV7-9 NA
TGTGCCACCCGATTTCTACTAATGGGAGATACGCAGTATTTT CATRFLLMGDTQYF NA TRBJ2-3 TRBV28 NA
TGTGCCAGCAGCGACAAGGGACAGGGAAATGAAAAACTGTTTTTT CASSDKGQGNEKLFF NA TRBJ1-4 TRBV5-6 TRBD1
TGTGCCAGCACCAAATATTACGAGCAGTACTTC CASTKYYEQYF once TRBJ2-7 TRBV5-4 NA
TGTGCCAGCAGCTTGACAGGATCCGGGGAGCTGTTTTTT CASSLTGSGELFF NA TRBJ2-2 TRBV5-4 NA
TGTGCCAGTAGTATTCGGGGGACGGGGAATCAGCCCCAGCATTTT CASSIRGTGNQPQHF NA TRBJ1-5 TRBV19 NA
TGTGCCAGCAGCTCGAGCTCCTACAATGAGCAGTTCTTC CASSSSSYNEQFF NA TRBJ2-1 TRBV5-4 NA
TGTGCCACCCTCACTGGGGGACAGGGAGGCTATGGCTACACCTTC CATLTGGQGGYGYTF once TRBJ1-2 TRBV28 TRBD1
TGCAGCGGCGGACTGGAAGAGACCCAGTACTTC CSGGLEETQYF NA TRBJ2-5 TRBV20-1 NA
TGTGCCTCCCGGGAGACGAACACCGGGGAGCTGTTTTTT CASRETNTGELFF NA TRBJ2-2 TRBV6-1 NA
TGTGCCAGCAGCTTAGCCCCGGGGTGGCTCGATGAGCAGTTCTTC CASSLAPGWLDEQFF NA TRBJ2-1 TRBV11-2 NA
TGTGCCAGCAGTTTAGACAGGGGGCTATACGAGCAGTACTTC CASSLDRGLYEQYF NA TRBJ2-7 TRBV2 TRBD1
TGTGCCAGCAGAGTGGGTAGGGCAGATACGCAGTATTTT CASRVGRADTQYF once TRBJ2-3 TRBV6-1 NA